This T cell receptor beta chain was recovered during a study of shared T cell receptors in the human thymus. The CDR3 sequence is 15 residues long. CDR1 is SGHRS, CDR2 YFSETQ, per germline. V lost 0 bases to trimming and J lost 3 bases, with 13 bases between them. Sequencing was performed with immunoSEQ multiplex PCR; in TCRdb, only in-frame clones are kept and a portion is missing. The table has 500,000 to 550,000 clones, about four fifths seen once. This clone was seen once. Another study also made use of these data, one on human thymus T cells.

The V call is TRBV5-1, the J call TRBJ2-7, with a possible D match to TRBD2 (6 bases). Sequencing was carried out using thymocytes. The source of this sequence is a boy under two years old with a congenital heart defect. CDR3 sequence reads: CASSLADGSHYEQYF. The CDR3 DNA is TGCGCCAGCAGCTTGGCCGACGGGAGTCACTACGAGCAGTACTTC.